The 25 T cell receptor beta chains in this list originate from one sample, sequenced in a study of shared clonotypes between healthy human individuals. The repertoire was sequenced with immunoSEQ multiplex PCR; TCRdb's copy has only in-frame clones and lacks some. The data contain roughly 2.5 million clones, about 92% of them seen just once; the ten biggest clones take up about 0.13%. The sample consisted of naive CD4+ T cells sorted from blood. Subset: CD45RA+ positively selected. Every receptor here comes from a man between 18 and 29 years old in good health.

V gene TRBV7-2 combines with J gene TRBJ2-6; either TRBD1 or TRBD2 may fit D (5 bases each). The germline V and J ends were trimmed by 4 bases and 12 bases, with 16 bases remaining between them. CDR1 is SGHTA, CDR2 FQGNSA, per germline. The CDR3 length is 14 residues. The CDR3 DNA reads TGTGCCAGCAGCTCGCCGGGACCATCGCGCGTCCTGACTTTC. Protein sequence: CASSSPGPSRVLTF.

This chain uses TRBV5-1 with TRBJ2-1; 11 nucleotides align to TRBD2. Trimming at V came to 4 bases and at J to 7 bases, leaving 10 bases not matched to a gene. This CDR3 comprises 16 residues. The V gene's germline CDR1 is SGHRS and CDR2 YFSETQ. The CDR3 loop reads CASSTLTSGVGNEQFF. The CDR3 region has the DNA TGCGCCAGCAGCACCCTGACTAGCGGGGTCGGGAATGAGCAGTTCTTC.

This chain connects TRBV19 to TRBJ2-3; 14 bases fit TRBD2. Germline-derived CDR1 and CDR2 are LNHDA and SQIVND (reference sequence). Unmatched junction bases numbered 21, after V lost 7 bases and J lost 6 bases. CDR3 length: 20 amino acids. The CDR3 DNA follows: TGTGCCAGTACCCCACGGGGGGGGACTAGCGGGAGCAGGGTAATTGATACGCAGTATTTT. Its translation is CASTPRGGTSGSRVIDTQYF.

This CDR3 is CASSQGRFNTEAFF. Written as DNA, the CDR3 is TGCGCCAGCAGCCAAGGAAGATTCAACACTGAAGCTTTCTTT. The J gene is TRBJ1-1, the V gene TRBV4-1, with D unresolved. In germline, CDR1 is MGHRA, CDR2 YSYEKL. V dropped 1 base and J dropped 2 bases, with 8 bases sitting between them. The CDR3 sequence is 14 residues long.

Regarding this clone: Other nucleotide sequences from this sample produce the same CDR3. The chain has TRBV5-1 and TRBJ2-3; D unresolved. The germline V and J ends were trimmed by 0 bases and 3 bases, with 5 bases remaining between them. Germline assignment: CDR1 SGHRS and CDR2 YFSETQ. The CDR3 runs 13 residues. The CDR3, as DNA: TGCGCCAGCAGCTTGGACCTTACAGATACGCAGTATTTT. Its protein is CASSLDLTDTQYF.

The gene calls are TRBV30 and TRBJ2-5; 7 positions match TRBD1. CDR1 is GTSNPN, CDR2 SVGIG, per germline (reference sequence). J lost 4 bases, V lost 5 bases, and 7 bases had no gene match. This CDR3 is built from 13 residues. CDR3 amino acids: CAWRGGPVETQYF. In nucleotides, the CDR3 is TGTGCCTGGCGAGGGGGCCCCGTAGAGACCCAGTACTTC.

Worth noting for this clone: The sample has other DNA sequences that encode this CDR3 too. The CDR3 here is CASSLAGGYNEQFF. The DNA for the CDR3 is TGTGCCAGCAGTTTAGCGGGGGGGTACAATGAGCAGTTCTTC. The chain carries TRBV28 and TRBJ2-1; 9 nucleotides line up with TRBD2. CDR1 is MDHEN and CDR2 is SYDVKM in the germline V gene. CDR3 size: 14 residues. Unmatched junction bases numbered 0, after V lost 2 bases and J lost 4 bases.

This clone was seen just once. This chain connects TRBV7-2 to TRBJ2-1; 11 bases agree with TRBD2. Trimming at V came to 5 bases and at J to 0 bases, leaving 6 bases not matched to a gene. Germline V CDR1 and CDR2: SGHTA, FQGNSA. CDR3 length equals 17 residues. CDR3 sequence: CASSPLAGGSSYNEQFF. The DNA for the CDR3 is TGTGCCAGCAGCCCCCTAGCGGGGGGAAGCTCCTACAATGAGCAGTTCTTC.

Comment on this clone: One end of the junction fails to match germline, which may point to a read error. This chain uses TRBV6-5 with TRBJ2-7; TRBD1 aligns across 8 bases. Germline V gene lookup returns CDR1 MNHEY and CDR2 SVGAGI. This CDR3 has 13 residues. In DNA form, the CDR3 reads TGTGCCACCAGTCAGGGGGCGCGGTACGAGCAGTACTTC. Translating gives CATSQGARYEQYF.

This clone was seen once. The chain uses TRBV23-1 and TRBJ2-2; D remains ambiguous. TRBV23-1 has ORF status, its function being uncertain. CDR3 size: 15 residues. V lost 8 bases and J lost 6, with 19 bases in between. CDR3 bases: TGCGCCAGCCGTCCGGACCGCCTTCTGTCCGGGGAGCTGTTTTTT. Translated, it gives CASRPDRLLSGELFF.

The chain recombines TRBV4-3 with TRBJ1-6; no clear D gene. Germline CDR1 is LGHNA and CDR2 is YSLEER. With 0 bases removed from V and 8 bases from J, the gap between germline ends came to 14 bases. This CDR3 contains 16 residues. CDR3 region: CASSQDALLVYSPLHF. The CDR3 region has the DNA TGCGCCAGCAGCCAAGATGCTCTCCTGGTGTATTCACCCCTCCACTTT.

The CDR3: CASSSFSDRREGFYEQYF. In nucleotides, the CDR3 is TGTGCCAGCAGCTCCTTCTCGGACAGGCGCGAAGGGTTCTACGAGCAGTACTTC. This chain joins TRBV11-2 and TRBJ2-7; 7 nucleotides align to TRBD1. Germline CDR1 SGHAT, CDR2 FQNNGV. Trimming cost V 4 bases and J 3 bases; bases outside gene matches: 18. The CDR3 contains 18 residues.

This chain connects TRBV5-6 to TRBJ2-1; D could derive from TRBD1 or TRBD2 (6 bases each). CDR3 length equals 15 residues. V was cut by 2 bases and J by 7 bases, with 16 bases left in between. Per the germline V gene, CDR1 is SGHDT and CDR2 is YYEEEE. The CDR3 here is CASSFRPGAGNEQFF. CDR3 DNA: TGTGCCAGCAGCTTTCGTCCGGGGGCGGGTAATGAGCAGTTCTTC.

This clone was seen once. The chain carries TRBV27 and TRBJ2-2; 12 bases line up with TRBD2. The ends lost 5 bases at V and 8 bases at J; junction bases unmatched: 12. Germline V gene data show CDR1 as MNHEY and CDR2 as SMNVEV (reference sequence). The CDR3 totals 17 residues. The CDR3 here is CASSQERLAGVLGELFF. The CDR3 DNA sequence: TGTGCCAGCAGTCAAGAGCGACTAGCGGGAGTTTTAGGGGAGCTGTTTTTT.

The chain is built from TRBV19 and TRBJ2-1; 10 nucleotides line up with TRBD2. This CDR3 spans 15 amino acids. Germline CDR1 is LNHDA and CDR2 is SQIVND (reference sequence). The ends lost 5 bases at V and 4 bases at J; junction bases unmatched: 5. The CDR3 loop is CASSPLAGAYNEQFF. CDR3 coding DNA: TGTGCCAGTAGTCCTCTAGCGGGGGCATACAATGAGCAGTTCTTC.

Remarks on this clone: This CDR3 is also generated by other DNA sequences in the sample. V and J are TRBV18 and TRBJ2-5; 9 bases align to TRBD1. The ends lost 4 bases at V and 4 bases at J; junction bases unmatched: 1. Germline V CDR1 and CDR2: KGHSH, LQKENI. The CDR3 has 13 residues. The CDR3, as DNA: TGTGCCAGCTCACGGGGACAGGGAGAGACCCAGTACTTC. Translated, it gives CASSRGQGETQYF.

The chain employs TRBV7-9 and TRBJ1-6; 7 bases match TRBD1. CDR3 length: 14 residues. Germline values: CDR1 SEHNR, CDR2 FQNEAQ (reference sequence). The V and J ends lost 5 bases and 7 bases, in that order; junction bases with no gene match: 5. The CDR3 sequence: CASSPGGWNSPLHF. The CDR3 coding sequence is TGTGCCAGCAGCCCAGGGGGTTGGAATTCACCCCTCCACTTT.

J is TRBJ2-3 and V is TRBV2, with D unresolved. Per germline, CDR1 SNHLY and CDR2 FYNNEI. V was pared by 3 bases and J by 9 bases, with 13 bases between. The CDR3 has 13 amino acids. The CDR3 protein is CASSEFLRLTQYF. CDR3 in DNA: TGTGCCAGCAGTGAGTTTCTCCGATTGACGCAGTATTTT.

V usage is TRBV7-6 and J usage is TRBJ2-7; possibly TRBD1 for D (6 bases). Looked up from germline, CDR1 is SGHVS and CDR2 is FNYEAQ. The CDR3 is 14 residues long. Trimming left V 6 bases short and J 2 bases short, with 14 bases between. CDR3 DNA sequence: TGTGCCAGCAGTTTCGACAGGTTAGCCTACGAGCAGTACTTC. Amino acid sequence: CASSFDRLAYEQYF.

The V call is TRBV28, the J call TRBJ1-6, with a possible D match to TRBD1 (6 bases). V dropped 6 bases and J dropped 9 bases, with 15 bases sitting between them. Germline assignment: CDR1 MDHEN and CDR2 SYDVKM. The CDR3 loop spans 14 amino acids. The CDR3 here is CASSLTGKVSPLHF. CDR3 coding DNA: TGTGCCAGCAGCCTGACAGGAAAGGTTTCACCCCTCCACTTT.

J is TRBJ2-2 and V is TRBV4-3; 10 bases align to TRBD2. The CDR3 sequence is 19 residues long. Germline V gene data show CDR1 as LGHNA and CDR2 as YSLEER. The V segment lost 0 bases and the J segment 6 bases; nucleotides outside the gene matches: 13. This CDR3 is CASSQDSLAGEGSAGELFF. CDR3 in DNA: TGCGCCAGCAGCCAAGATTCCCTAGCGGGAGAGGGGTCGGCCGGGGAGCTGTTTTTT.

CDR3 bases: TGTGCCAGCAGCTGGGGAGGGGTTAGCACAGATACGCAGTATTTT. It specifies CASSWGGVSTDTQYF. The chain carries TRBV11-3 and TRBJ2-3, with 7 bases fitting TRBD2. Germline V gene data show CDR1 as SGHNT and CDR2 as YENEEA. The CDR3 covers 15 residues. The trim removed 4 bases at V and 0 bases at J, leaving 4 bases unmatched.

In the case of this clone: The same CDR3 is also encoded by other DNA sequences in this sample. V is TRBV7-2 and J is TRBJ2-3; no reliable D call. The CDR3 totals 13 residues. CDR1 and CDR2 (germline): SGHTA, FQGNSA. The V end lost 4 bases, the J end lost 1 base, and 6 bases lay between the germline ends. CDR3 region: CASSSRRTDTQYF. As DNA, the CDR3 is TGTGCCAGCAGCTCACGCCGCACAGATACGCAGTATTTT.

Concerning this clone: Distinct nucleotide sequences in the sample also encode this CDR3. V is TRBV5-1 and J is TRBJ2-3, with TRBD1 as a possible D gene (6 bases). The CDR3 loop spans 14 amino acids. CDR1 is SGHRS and CDR2 is YFSETQ in the germline V gene. Trimming stripped 3 bases from V and 2 bases from J, with 10 bases between. CDR3 coding DNA: TGCGCCAGCAGCTCCGGGACAATCACAGATACGCAGTATTTT. Residues: CASSSGTITDTQYF.

The rearrangement joins TRBV19 to TRBJ2-3; 8 nucleotides agree with TRBD2. The V gene end was trimmed by 6 bases and the J gene end by 0 bases; junction bases not matched to a gene: 5. Germline CDR1 reads LNHDA; CDR2 reads SQIVND (reference sequence). This CDR3 comprises 15 residues. The CDR3 nucleotides are TGTGCCAGTAGCTCACTAGCGGAGAGCACAGATACGCAGTATTTT. Translation: CASSSLAESTDTQYF.